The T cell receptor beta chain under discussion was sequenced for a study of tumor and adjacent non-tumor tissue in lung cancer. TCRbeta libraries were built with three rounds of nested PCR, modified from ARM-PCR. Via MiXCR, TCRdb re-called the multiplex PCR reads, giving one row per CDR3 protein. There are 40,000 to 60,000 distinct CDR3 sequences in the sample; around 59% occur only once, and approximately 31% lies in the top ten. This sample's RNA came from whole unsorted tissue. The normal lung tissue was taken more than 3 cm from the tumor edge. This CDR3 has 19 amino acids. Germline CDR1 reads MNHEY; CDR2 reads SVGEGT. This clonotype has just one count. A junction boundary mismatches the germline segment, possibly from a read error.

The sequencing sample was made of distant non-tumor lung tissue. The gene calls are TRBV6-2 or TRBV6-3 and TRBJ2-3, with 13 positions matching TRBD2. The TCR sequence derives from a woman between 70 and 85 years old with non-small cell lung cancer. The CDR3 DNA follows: TGTGCCAGTAGTGCAATAGGACTAGCGGGAGCCCCTCGATCAGATATGCAGTATTTT. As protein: CASSAIGLAGAPRSDMQYF.